This TCR beta chain was recorded in a study of T cells in Graves' hyperthyroidism and ophthalmopathy. About this clonotype itself: A much larger clone lies one base from this, so it may be a read error.

TCR beta CDR3 region amplification was performed from RNA transcripts. The HTBI set primed first-round TCR CDR3 RT-PCR. TCRdb itself ran the multiplex PCR reads through MiXCR, one entry per CDR3 protein. The sample holds roughly 96,000 distinct CDR3 sequences, over 50% seen once. CDR1 is SGHRS, CDR2 YFSETQ, per germline. CDR3 size: 14 residues. Across 18 months, stable Graves' hyperthyroidism was marked by no progression to ophthalmopathy. Every diagnosis used clinical symptoms, serum thyroxine and TRAb, thyroid ultrasound and orbital computed tomography. This rearrangement joins TRBV5-1 to TRBJ2-2; D is possibly TRBD2 (6 bases). This TCR derives from a middle-aged woman with Graves' hyperthyroidism. The sequenced sample was blood. CDR3 amino acids: CASSHSTTTGGLFF. The DNA of the CDR3 is TGCGCCAGCAGCCACTCCACAACCACCGGGGGGCTGTTTTTT.